This passage covers 5 T cell receptor beta chains from one sample sequenced in a study of T cells after yellow fever vaccination. TCRdb reanalysed the 5' RACE reads using MiXCR and keeps one entry per CDR3 protein. The table shows some 560,000 distinct CDR3 sequences, with about a sixth occurring only once. Sequencing used PBMCs, obtained 5 days after the first yellow fever vaccination. These receptors were obtained from a man between 18 and 35 years old who received the YFV17D yellow fever vaccine.

This clonotype was detected only once. This chain connects TRBV20-1 to TRBJ1-2, with D unclear. CDR1 is DFQATT, CDR2 SNEGSKA, per germline (reference sequence). The V and J ends lost 4 bases and 0 bases respectively, with 9 bases between them. The CDR3 extends over 13 amino acids. The CDR3 region has the DNA TGCAGTGCTACCCTCGGGACTAACTATGGCTACACCTTC. Protein sequence: CSATLGTNYGYTF.

Here the CDR3 reads CSARDRTGLYEQYF. In nucleotides, the CDR3 is TGCAGTGCTAGAGACCGGACAGGACTATACGAGCAGTACTTC. The chain recombines TRBV20-1 with TRBJ2-7; D might be TRBD1 (7 bases). The CDR3 sequence is 14 residues long. CDR1 is DFQATT and CDR2 is SNEGSKA in the germline V gene (reference sequence). V lost 0 bases and J lost 4, with 13 bases in between.

V is TRBV6-4 and J is TRBJ2-3; 8 bases fit TRBD2. J lost 2 bases, V lost 5 bases, and 3 bases had no gene match. This CDR3 has 14 residues. CDR1 and CDR2 from the germline V gene are MRHNA and SNTAGT. CDR3 sequence reads: CASSTSGDTDTQYF. CDR3 sequence (DNA): TGTGCCAGCAGTACTAGCGGAGACACAGATACGCAGTATTTT.

This chain links TRBV15 with TRBJ2-5; weak D call: TRBD2 (5 bases). Trimming pared 5 bases from V and 5 bases from J, leaving 12 bases between. CDR1 and CDR2 from the germline V gene are LNHNV and YYDKDF (reference sequence). The length of the CDR3 is 13 residues. CDR3 DNA sequence: TGTGCCACCAGCGTACCCACTAGGGAGACCCAGTACTTC. Translated: CATSVPTRETQYF. The whole variable domain, remainder taken from reference TRBV15 and TRBJ2-5, is DAMVIQNPRYQVTQFGKPVTLSCSQTLNHNVMYWYQQKSSQAPKLLFHYYDKDFNNEADTPDNFQSRRPNTSFCFLDIRSPGLGDTAMYLCATSVPTRETQYFGPGTRLLVL.

The gene calls are TRBV20-1 and TRBJ1-2; TRBD1 agrees at 7 bases. The CDR3 extends over 13 amino acids. The V and J ends lost 7 bases and 3 bases, in that order; junction bases with no gene match: 8. Germline CDR1 DFQATT, CDR2 SNEGSKA (reference sequence). CDR3 DNA: TGCAGTGTTTCGAGGGGGCCATACTATGGCTACACCTTC. Its translation: CSVSRGPYYGYTF.